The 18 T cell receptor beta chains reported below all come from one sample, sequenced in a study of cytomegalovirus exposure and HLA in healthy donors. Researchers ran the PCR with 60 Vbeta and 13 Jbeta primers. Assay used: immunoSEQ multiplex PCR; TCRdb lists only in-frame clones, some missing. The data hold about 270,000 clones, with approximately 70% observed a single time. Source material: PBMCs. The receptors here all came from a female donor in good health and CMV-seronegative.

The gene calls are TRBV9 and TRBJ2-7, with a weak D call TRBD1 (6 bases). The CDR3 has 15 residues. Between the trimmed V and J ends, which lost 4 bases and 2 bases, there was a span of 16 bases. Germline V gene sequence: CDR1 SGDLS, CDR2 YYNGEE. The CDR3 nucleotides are TGTGCCAGCAGCCCACAGGGCCCTGGGACCTACGAGCAGTACTTC. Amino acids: CASSPQGPGTYEQYF.

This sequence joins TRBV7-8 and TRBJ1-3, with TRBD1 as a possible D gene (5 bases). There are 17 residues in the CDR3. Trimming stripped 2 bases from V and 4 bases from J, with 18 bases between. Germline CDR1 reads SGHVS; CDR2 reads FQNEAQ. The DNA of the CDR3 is TGTGCCAGCAGCTTAACTTCGGGGGGAAGAACCGGAAACACCATATATTTT. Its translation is CASSLTSGGRTGNTIYF. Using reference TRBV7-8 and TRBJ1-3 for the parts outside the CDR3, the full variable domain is GAGVSQSPRYKVAKRGQDVALRCDPISGHVSLFWYQQALGQGPEFLTYFQNEAQLDKSGLPSDRFFAERPEGSVSTLKIQRTQQEDSAVYLCASSLTSGGRTGNTIYFGEGSWLTVV.

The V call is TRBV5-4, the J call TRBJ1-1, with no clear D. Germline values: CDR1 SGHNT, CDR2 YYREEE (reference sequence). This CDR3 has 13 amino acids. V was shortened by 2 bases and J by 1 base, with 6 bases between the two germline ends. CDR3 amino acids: CASSLQENTEAFF. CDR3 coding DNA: TGTGCCAGCAGCTTACAAGAGAACACTGAAGCTTTCTTT.

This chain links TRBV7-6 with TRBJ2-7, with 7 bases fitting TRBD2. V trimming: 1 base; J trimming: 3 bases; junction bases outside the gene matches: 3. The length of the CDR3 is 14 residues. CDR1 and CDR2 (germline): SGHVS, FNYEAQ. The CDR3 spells CASSLGGGSYEQYF. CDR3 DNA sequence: TGTGCCAGCAGCTTAGGGGGCGGGAGCTACGAGCAGTACTTC. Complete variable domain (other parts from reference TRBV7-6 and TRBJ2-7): GAGVSQSPRYKVTKRGQDVALRCDPISGHVSLYWYRQALGQGPEFLTYFNYEAQQDKSGLPNDRFSAERPEGSISTLTIQRTEQRDSAMYRCASSLGGGSYEQYFGPGTRLTVT.

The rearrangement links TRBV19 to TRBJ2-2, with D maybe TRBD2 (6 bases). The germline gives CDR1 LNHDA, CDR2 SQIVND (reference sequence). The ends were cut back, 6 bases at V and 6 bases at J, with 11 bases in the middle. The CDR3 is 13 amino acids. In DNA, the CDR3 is TGTGCCAGTAGCACCTTAGCGGCCGGGGAGCTGTTTTTT. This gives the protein CASSTLAAGELFF.

The CDR3 DNA reads as TGTGCCTGGAACCCGGGACAGGGAGGCGGGCAGTACTTC. It translates to CAWNPGQGGGQYF. V and J are TRBV30 and TRBJ2-7; 9 nucleotides agree with TRBD1. The germline V gene has CDR1 GTSNPN and CDR2 SVGIG (reference sequence). The ends lost 4 bases at V and 9 bases at J; junction bases unmatched: 10. This CDR3 region has 13 residues.

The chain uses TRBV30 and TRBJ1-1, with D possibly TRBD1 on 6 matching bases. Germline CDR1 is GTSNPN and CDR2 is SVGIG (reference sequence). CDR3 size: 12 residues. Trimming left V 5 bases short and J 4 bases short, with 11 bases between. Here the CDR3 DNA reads TGTGCCTGGGGAGCGGACAGCACTGAAGCTTTCTTT. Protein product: CAWGADSTEAFF.

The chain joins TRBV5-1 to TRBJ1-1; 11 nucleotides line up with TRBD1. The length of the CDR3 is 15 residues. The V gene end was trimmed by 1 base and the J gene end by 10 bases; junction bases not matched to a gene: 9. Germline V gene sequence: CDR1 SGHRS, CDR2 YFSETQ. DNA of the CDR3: TGCGCCAGCAGCTTGTTGCCCGGACAGGGGGCGCGAGCTTTCTTT. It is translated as CASSLLPGQGARAFF.

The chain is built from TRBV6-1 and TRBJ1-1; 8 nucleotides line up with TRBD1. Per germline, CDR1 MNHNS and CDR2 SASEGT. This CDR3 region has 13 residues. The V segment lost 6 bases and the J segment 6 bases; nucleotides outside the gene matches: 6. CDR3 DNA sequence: TGTGCCAGCAGGGACAGGGTAGACGCTGAAGCTTTCTTT. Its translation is CASRDRVDAEAFF.

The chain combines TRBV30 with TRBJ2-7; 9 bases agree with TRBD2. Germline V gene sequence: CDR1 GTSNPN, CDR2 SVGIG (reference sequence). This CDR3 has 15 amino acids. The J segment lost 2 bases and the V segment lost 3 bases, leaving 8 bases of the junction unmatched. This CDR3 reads CAWSAASGVTYEQYF. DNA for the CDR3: TGTGCCTGGAGCGCAGCTAGCGGGGTGACCTACGAGCAGTACTTC. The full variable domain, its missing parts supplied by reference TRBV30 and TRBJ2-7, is SQTIHQWPATLVQPVGSPLSLECTVEGTSNPNLYWYRQAAGRGLQLLFYSVGIGQISSEVPQNLSASRPQDRQFILSSKKLLLSDSGFYLCAWSAASGVTYEQYFGPGTRLTVT.

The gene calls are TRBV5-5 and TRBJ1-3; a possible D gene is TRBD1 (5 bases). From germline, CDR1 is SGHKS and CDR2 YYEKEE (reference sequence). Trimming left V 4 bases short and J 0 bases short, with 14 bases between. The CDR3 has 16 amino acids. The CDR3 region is CASSQTGGNSGNTIYF. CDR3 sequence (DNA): TGTGCCAGCAGCCAAACTGGGGGGAACTCTGGAAACACCATATATTTT.

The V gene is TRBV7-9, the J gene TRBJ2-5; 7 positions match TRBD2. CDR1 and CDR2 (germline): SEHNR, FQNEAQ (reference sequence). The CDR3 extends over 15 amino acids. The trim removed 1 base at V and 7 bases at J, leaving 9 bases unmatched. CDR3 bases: TGTGCCAGCAGCTTAGGGTCTAGCGGCCGGGGGACCCAGTACTTC. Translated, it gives CASSLGSSGRGTQYF.

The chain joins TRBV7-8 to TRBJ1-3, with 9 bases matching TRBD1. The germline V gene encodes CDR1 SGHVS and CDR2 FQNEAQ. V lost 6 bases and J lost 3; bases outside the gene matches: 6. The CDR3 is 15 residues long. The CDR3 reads CASSLTGGFGNTIYF. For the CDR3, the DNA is TGTGCCAGCAGTCTCACAGGGGGCTTTGGAAACACCATATATTTT.

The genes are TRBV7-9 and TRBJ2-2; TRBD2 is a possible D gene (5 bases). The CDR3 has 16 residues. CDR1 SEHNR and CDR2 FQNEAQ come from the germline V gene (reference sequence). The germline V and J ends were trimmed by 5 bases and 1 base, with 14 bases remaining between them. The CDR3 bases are TGTGCCAGCAGCCCCATTGGCGGGTTGAACACCGGGGAGCTGTTTTTT. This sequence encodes CASSPIGGLNTGELFF.

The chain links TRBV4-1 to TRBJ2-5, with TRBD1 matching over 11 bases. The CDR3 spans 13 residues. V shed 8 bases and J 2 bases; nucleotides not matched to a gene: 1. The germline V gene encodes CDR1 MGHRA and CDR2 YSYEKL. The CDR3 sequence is CASGDRGQETQYF. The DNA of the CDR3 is TGCGCCAGCGGGGACAGGGGGCAAGAGACCCAGTACTTC.

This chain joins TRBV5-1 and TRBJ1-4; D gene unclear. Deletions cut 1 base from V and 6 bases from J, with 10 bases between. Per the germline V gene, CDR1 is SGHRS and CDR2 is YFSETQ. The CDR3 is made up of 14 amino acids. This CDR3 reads CASSLMSSHEKLFF. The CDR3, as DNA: TGCGCCAGCAGCTTGATGAGTTCCCATGAAAAACTGTTTTTT.

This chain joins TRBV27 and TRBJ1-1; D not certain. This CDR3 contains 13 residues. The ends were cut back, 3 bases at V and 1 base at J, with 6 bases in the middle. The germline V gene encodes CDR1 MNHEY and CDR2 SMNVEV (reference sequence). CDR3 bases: TGTGCCAGCAGTTTCGGGTCGAACACTGAAGCTTTCTTT. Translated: CASSFGSNTEAFF.

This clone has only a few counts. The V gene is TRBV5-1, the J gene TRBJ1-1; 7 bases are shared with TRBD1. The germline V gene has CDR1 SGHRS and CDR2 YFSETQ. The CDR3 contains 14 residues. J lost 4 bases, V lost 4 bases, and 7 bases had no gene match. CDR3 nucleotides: TGCGCCAGCAGCCGACTGACAGGGCTCACTGAAGCTTTCTTT. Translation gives CASSRLTGLTEAFF.